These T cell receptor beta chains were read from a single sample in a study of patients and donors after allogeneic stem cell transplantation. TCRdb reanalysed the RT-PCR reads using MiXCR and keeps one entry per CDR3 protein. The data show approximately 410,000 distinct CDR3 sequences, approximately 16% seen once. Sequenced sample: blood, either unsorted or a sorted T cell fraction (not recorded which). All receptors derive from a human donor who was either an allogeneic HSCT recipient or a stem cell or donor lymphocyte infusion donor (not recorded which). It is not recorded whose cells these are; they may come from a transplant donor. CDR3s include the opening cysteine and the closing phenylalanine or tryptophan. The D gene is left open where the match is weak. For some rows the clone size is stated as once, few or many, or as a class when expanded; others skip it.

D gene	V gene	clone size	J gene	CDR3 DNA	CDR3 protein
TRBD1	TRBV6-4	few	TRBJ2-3	TGTGCCAGCAGTGAAACTGGGACAGGGACATATACGCAGTATTTT	CASSETGTGTYTQYF
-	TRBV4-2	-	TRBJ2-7	TGTGCCAGCAGCCAAGGTTCCAAACTAGATAACTACGAGCAGTACTTC	CASSQGSKLDNYEQYF
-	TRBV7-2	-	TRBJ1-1	TGTGCCAGCAGCTATACAGGAGGGATGAACACTGAAGCTTTCTTT	CASSYTGGMNTEAFF
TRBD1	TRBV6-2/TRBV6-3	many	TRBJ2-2	TGTGCCAGCAGTTACGCCCTTACAGGGGTCGCCGGGGAGCTGTTTTTT	CASSYALTGVAGELFF
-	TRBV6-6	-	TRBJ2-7	TGTGCCAGCAGTTACGTGAGCTACGAGCAGTACTTC	CASSYVSYEQYF
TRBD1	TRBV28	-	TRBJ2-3	TGTGCCACCAGGGACAGGGGGTTAAAGGCAGATACGCAGTATTTT	CATRDRGLKADTQYF
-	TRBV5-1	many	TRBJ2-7	TGCGCCAGCAGCTTGGGGTCACGGGCCTTAATCTACGAGCAGTACTTC	CASSLGSRALIYEQYF
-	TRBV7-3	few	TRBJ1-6	TGTGCCAGCAGCCCCGCCGGGGGAAATTCACCCCTCCACTTT	CASSPAGGNSPLHF
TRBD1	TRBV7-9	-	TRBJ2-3	TGTGCCAGCAGCCAACAGGGGGCACGATCAGATACGCAGTATTTT	CASSQQGARSDTQYF
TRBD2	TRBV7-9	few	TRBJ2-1	TGTGCCAGCAGGAGCGGGGTTGGCTCCTACAATGAGCAGTTCTTC	CASRSGVGSYNEQFF
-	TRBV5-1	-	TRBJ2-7	TGCGCCAGCAGCTTCGTGGCGGGAAATTACGAGCAGTACTTC	CASSFVAGNYEQYF
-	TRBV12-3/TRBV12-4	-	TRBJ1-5	TGTGCCAGCAGTTCCCCGGCTCCTCTGATGGGTCAGCCCCAGCATTTT	CASSSPAPLMGQPQHF
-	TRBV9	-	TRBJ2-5	TGTGCCAGCAGCGTAGGGGGCAGTGAGACCCAGTACTTC	CASSVGGSETQYF
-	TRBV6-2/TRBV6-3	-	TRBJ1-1	TGTGCCAGCAGTGGACAAGTGAACACTGAAGCTTTCTTT	CASSGQVNTEAFF
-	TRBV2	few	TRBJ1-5	TGTGCCAGCGGGGGGGAGGGATTTCCTTCTCAGCCCCAGCATTTT	CASGGEGFPSQPQHF
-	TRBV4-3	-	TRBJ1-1	TGCGCCAGCAGCCAAGATCTTCTGGGGCGGGAAGCTTTCTTT	CASSQDLLGREAFF
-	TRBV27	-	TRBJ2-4	TGTGCCAGCAGTTCGCCTAGCTTTGGCAAAAACATTCAGTACTTC	CASSSPSFGKNIQYF
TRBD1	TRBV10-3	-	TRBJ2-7	TGTGCCATCAGGAGGACAGGGGATAGCTCCTACGAGCAGTACTTC	CAIRRTGDSSYEQYF
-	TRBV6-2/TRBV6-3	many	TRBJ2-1	TGTGCCATATCACGGAACAATGAGCAGTTCTTC	CAISRNNEQFF
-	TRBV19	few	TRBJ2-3	TGTGCCAGTAGTGGACGGACAGATACGCAGTATTTT	CASSGRTDTQYF